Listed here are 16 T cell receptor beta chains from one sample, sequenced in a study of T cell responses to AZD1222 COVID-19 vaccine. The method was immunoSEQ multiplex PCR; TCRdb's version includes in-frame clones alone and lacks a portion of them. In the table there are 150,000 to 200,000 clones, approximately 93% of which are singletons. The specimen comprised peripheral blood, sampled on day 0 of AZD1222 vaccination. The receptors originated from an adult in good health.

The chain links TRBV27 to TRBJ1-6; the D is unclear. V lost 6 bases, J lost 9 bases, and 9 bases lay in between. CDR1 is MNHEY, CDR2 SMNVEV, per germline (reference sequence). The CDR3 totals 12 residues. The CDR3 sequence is CASSPQISPLHF. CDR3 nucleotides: TGTGCCAGCAGCCCGCAAATTTCACCCCTCCACTTT.

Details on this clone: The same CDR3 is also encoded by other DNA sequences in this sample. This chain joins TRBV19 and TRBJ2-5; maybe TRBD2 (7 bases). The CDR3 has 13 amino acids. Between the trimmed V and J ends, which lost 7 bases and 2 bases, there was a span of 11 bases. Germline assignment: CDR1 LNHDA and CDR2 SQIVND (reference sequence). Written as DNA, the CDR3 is TGTGCCAGTAATAGGGGGGGGCAAGAGACCCAGTACTTC. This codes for CASNRGGQETQYF.

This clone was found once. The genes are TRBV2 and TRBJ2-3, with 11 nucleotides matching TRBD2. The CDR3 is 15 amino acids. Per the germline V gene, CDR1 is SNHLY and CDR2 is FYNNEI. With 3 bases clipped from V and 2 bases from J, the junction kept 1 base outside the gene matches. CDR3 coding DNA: TGTGCCAGCAGTGAGGGACTAGCGGCCACAGATACGCAGTATTTT. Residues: CASSEGLAATDTQYF.

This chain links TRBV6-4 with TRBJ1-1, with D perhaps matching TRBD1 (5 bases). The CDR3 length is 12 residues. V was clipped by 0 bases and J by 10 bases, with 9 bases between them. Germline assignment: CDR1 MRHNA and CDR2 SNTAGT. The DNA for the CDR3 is TGTGCCAGCAGTGACTCAGGGGTAGGAGCTTTCTTT. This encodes CASSDSGVGAFF.

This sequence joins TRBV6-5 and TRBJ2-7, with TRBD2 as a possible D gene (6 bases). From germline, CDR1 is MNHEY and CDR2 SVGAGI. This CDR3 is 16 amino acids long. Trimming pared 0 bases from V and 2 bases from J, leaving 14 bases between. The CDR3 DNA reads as TGTGCCAGCAGTTACTCGCTTGCGGGATCTCCCTACGAGCAGTACTTC. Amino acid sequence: CASSYSLAGSPYEQYF.

This chain's CDR3 is CASSQGHTATNEKLFF. DNA for the CDR3: TGCGCCAGCAGCCAGGGACACACTGCAACTAATGAAAAACTGTTTTTT. The chain employs TRBV5-1 and TRBJ1-4; the D gene is possibly TRBD1 (6 bases). The V and J ends lost 4 bases and 0 bases respectively, with 13 bases between them. Germline lookup yields CDR1 SGHRS and CDR2 YFSETQ. The CDR3 is made up of 16 amino acids. Using reference TRBV5-1 and TRBJ1-4 for the parts outside the CDR3, the full variable domain is KAGVTQTPRYLIKTRGQQVTLSCSPISGHRSVSWYQQTPGQGLQFLFEYFSETQRNKGNFPGRFSGRQFSNSRSEMNVSTLELGDSALYLCASSQGHTATNEKLFFGSGTQLSVL.

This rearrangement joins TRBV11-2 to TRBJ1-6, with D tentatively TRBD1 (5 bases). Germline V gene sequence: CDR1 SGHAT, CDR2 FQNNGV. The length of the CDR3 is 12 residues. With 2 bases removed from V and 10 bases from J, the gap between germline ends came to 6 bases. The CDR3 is CASSLYRSPLHF. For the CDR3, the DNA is TGTGCCAGCAGCTTATACAGGTCACCCCTCCACTTT. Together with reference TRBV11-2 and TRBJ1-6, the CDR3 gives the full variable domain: EAGVAQSPRYKIIEKRQSVAFWCNPISGHATLYWYQQILGQGPKLLIQFQNNGVVDDSQLPKDRFSAERLKGVDSTLKIQPAKLEDSAVYLCASSLYRSPLHFGNGTRLTVT.

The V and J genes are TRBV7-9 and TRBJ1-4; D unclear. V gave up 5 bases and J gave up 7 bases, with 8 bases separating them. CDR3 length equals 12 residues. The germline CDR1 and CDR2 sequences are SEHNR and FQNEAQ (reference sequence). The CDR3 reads CASSRKIEKLFF. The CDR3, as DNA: TGTGCCAGCAGCCGCAAAATTGAAAAACTGTTTTTT.

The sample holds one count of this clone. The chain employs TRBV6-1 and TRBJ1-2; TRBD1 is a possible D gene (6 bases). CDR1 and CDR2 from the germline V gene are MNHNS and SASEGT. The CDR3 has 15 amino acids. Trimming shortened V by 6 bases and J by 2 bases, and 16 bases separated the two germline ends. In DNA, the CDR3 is TGTGCCAGCAGCCTGGGTCGGGGGCGGAACTATGGCTACACCTTC. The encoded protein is CASSLGRGRNYGYTF.

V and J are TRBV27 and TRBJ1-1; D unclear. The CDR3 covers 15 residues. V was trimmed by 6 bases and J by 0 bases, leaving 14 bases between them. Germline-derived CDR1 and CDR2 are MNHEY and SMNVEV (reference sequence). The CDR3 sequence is CASSGTAPMNTEAFF. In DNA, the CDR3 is TGTGCCAGCAGCGGAACAGCCCCAATGAACACTGAAGCTTTCTTT.

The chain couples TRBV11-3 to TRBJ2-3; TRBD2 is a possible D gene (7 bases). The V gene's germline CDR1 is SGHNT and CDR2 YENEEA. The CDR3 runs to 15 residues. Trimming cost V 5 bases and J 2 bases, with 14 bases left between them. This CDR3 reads CASSPRGGLTDTQYF. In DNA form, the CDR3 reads TGTGCCAGCAGCCCGAGGGGGGGGCTCACAGATACGCAGTATTTT. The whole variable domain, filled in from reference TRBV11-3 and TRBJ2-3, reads EAGVVQSPRYKIIEKKQPVAFWCNPISGHNTLYWYLQNLGQGPELLIRYENEEAVDDSQLPKDRFSAERLKGVDSTLKIQPAELGDSAVYLCASSPRGGLTDTQYFGPGTRLTVL.

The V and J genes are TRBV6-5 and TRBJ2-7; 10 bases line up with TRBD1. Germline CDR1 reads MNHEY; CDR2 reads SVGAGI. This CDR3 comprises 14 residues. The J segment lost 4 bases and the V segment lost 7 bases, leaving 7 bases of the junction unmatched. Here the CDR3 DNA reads TGTGCCAGCATACGGGACAGGGGTTTATACGAGCAGTACTTC. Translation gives CASIRDRGLYEQYF.

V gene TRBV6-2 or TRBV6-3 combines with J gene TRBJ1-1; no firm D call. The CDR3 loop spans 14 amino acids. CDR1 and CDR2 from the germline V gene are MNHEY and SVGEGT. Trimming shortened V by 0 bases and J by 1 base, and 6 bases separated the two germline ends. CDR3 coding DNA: TGTGCCAGCAGTTACTCGCTGCCGAACACTGAAGCTTTCTTT. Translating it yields CASSYSLPNTEAFF.

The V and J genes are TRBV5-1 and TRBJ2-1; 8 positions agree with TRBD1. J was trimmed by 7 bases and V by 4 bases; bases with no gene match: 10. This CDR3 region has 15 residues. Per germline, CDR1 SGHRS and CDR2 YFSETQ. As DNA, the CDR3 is TGCGCCAGCAGCGTAACAACAGGGGGTGGAAATGAGCAGTTCTTC. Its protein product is CASSVTTGGGNEQFF.

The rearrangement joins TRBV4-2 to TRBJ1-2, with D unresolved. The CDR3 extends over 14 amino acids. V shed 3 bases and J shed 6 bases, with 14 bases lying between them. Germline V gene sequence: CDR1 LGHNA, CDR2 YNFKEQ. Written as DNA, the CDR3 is TGTGCCAGCAGCCAGACTCAGGTCTCAAATGGCTACACCTTC. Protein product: CASSQTQVSNGYTF.

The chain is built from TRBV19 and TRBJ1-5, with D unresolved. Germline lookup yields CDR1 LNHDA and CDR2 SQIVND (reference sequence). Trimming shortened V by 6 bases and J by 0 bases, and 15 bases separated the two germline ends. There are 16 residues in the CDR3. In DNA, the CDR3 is TGTGCCAGTAGGTTTGGGATAGACTATAGCAATCAGCCCCAGCATTTT. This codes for CASRFGIDYSNQPQHF.